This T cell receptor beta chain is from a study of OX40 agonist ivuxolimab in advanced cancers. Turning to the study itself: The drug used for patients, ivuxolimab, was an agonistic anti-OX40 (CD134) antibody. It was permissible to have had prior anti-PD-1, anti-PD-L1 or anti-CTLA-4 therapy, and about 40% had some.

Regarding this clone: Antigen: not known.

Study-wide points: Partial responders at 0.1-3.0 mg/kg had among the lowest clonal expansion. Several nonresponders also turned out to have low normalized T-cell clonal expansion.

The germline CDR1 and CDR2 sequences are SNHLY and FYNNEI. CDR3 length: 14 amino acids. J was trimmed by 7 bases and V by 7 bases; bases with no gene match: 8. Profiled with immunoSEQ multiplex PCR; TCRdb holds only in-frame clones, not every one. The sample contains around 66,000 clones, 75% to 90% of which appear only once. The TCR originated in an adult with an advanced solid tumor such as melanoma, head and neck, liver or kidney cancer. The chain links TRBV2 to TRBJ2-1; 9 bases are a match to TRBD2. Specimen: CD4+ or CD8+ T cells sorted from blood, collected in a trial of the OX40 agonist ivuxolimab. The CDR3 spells CASKAGGLANEQFF. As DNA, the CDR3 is TGTGCCAGCAAGGCGGGAGGGCTTGCGAATGAGCAGTTCTTC.